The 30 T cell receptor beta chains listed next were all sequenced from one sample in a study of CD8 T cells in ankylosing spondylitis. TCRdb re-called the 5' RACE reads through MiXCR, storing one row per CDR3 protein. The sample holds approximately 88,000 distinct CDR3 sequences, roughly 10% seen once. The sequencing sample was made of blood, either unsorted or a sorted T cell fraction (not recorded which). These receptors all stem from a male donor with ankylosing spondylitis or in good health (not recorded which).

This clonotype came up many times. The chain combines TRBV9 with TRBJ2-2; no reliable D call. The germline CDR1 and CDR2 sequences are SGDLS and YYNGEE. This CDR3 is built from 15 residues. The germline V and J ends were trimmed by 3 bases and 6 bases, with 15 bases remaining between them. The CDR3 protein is CASSGGLVVAGELFF. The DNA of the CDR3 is TGTGCCAGCAGCGGGGGTCTGGTAGTCGCCGGGGAGCTGTTTTTT.

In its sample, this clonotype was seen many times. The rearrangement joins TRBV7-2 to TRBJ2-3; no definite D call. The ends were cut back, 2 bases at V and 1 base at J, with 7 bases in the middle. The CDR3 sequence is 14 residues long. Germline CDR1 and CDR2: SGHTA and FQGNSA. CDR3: CASSLPRRTDTQYF. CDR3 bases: TGTGCCAGCAGCTTACCCCGACGCACAGATACGCAGTATTTT.

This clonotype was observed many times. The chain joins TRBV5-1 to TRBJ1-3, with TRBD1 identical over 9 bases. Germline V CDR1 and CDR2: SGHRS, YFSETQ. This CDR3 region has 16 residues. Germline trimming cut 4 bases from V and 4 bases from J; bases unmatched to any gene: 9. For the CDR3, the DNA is TGCGCCAGCAGCGCGACGTTCACAGGGGGCGGAAACACCATATATTTT. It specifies CASSATFTGGGNTIYF. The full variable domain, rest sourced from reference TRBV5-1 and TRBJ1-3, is KAGVTQTPRYLIKTRGQQVTLSCSPISGHRSVSWYQQTPGQGLQFLFEYFSETQRNKGNFPGRFSGRQFSNSRSEMNVSTLELGDSALYLCASSATFTGGGNTIYFGEGSWLTVV.

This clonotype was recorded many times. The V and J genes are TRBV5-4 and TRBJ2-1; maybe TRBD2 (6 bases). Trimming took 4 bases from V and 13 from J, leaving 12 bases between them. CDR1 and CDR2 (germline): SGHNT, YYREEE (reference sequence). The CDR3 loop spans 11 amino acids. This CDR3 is CASSSPSAQFF. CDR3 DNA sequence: TGTGCCAGCAGCAGCCCTAGCGCTCAGTTCTTC. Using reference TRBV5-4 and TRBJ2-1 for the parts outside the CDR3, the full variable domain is ETGVTQSPTHLIKTRGQQVTLRCSSQSGHNTVSWYQQALGQGPQFIFQYYREEENGRGNFPPRFSGLQFPNYSSELNVNALELDDSALYLCASSSPSAQFFGPGTRLTVL.

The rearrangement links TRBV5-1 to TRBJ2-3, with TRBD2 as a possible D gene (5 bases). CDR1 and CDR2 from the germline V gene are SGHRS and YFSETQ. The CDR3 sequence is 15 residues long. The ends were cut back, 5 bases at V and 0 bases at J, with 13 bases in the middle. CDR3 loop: CASRPGDTSTDTQYF. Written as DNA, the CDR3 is TGCGCCAGCAGGCCCGGGGATACTAGCACAGATACGCAGTATTTT. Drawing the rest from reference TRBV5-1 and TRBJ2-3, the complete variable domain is KAGVTQTPRYLIKTRGQQVTLSCSPISGHRSVSWYQQTPGQGLQFLFEYFSETQRNKGNFPGRFSGRQFSNSRSEMNVSTLELGDSALYLCASRPGDTSTDTQYFGPGTRLTVL.

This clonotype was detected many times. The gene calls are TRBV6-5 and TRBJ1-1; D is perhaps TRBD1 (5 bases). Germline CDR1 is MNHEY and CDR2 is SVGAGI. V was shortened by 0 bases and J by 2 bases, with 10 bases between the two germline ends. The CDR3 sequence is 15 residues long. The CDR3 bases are TGTGCCAGCAGTTACTCGAGACAGCGCAACACTGAAGCTTTCTTT. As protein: CASSYSRQRNTEAFF.

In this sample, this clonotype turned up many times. The chain's CDR3 is CSATTSGGTDTQYF. The CDR3 DNA follows: TGCAGTGCTACGACTAGCGGGGGAACAGATACGCAGTATTTT. This chain joins TRBV20-1 and TRBJ2-3; 12 nucleotides match TRBD2. Germline CDR1 DFQATT, CDR2 SNEGSKA (reference sequence). The CDR3 is 14 amino acids. After removal of 4 bases from V and 3 bases from J, the junction contained 2 bases not matched to a gene.

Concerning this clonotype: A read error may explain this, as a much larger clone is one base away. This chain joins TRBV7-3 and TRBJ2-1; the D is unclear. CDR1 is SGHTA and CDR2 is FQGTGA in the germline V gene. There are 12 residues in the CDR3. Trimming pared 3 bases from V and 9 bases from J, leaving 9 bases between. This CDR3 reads CASSFPRSEQFF. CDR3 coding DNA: TGTGCCAGCAGCTTCCCTAGGAGTGAGCAGTTCTTC.

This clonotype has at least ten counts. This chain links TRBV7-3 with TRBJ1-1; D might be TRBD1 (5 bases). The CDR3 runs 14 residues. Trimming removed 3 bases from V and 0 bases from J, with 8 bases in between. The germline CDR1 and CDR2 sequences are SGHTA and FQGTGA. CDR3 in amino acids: CASSLGRLNTEAFF. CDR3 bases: TGTGCCAGCAGCTTGGGGCGGTTGAACACTGAAGCTTTCTTT.

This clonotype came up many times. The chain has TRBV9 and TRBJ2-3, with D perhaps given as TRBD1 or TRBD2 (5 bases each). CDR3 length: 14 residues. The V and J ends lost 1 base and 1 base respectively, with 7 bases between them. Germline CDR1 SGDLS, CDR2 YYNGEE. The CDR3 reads CASSVRGGTDTQYF. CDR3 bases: TGTGCCAGCAGCGTACGAGGGGGCACAGATACGCAGTATTTT.

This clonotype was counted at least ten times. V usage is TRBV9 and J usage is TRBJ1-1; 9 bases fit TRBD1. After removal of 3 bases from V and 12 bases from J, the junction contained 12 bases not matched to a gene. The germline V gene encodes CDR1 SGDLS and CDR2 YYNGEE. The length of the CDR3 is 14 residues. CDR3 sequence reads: CASSELAGTGPTFF. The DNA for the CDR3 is TGTGCCAGCAGCGAACTCGCCGGGACAGGGCCCACTTTCTTT.

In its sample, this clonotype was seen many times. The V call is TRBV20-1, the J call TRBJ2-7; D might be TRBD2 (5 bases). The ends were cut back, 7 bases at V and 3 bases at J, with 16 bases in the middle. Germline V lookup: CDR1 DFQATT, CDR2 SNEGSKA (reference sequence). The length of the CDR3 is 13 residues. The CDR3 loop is CSGGWGNYYEQYF. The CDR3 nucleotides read TGCAGTGGAGGGTGGGGAAACTACTACGAGCAGTACTTC.

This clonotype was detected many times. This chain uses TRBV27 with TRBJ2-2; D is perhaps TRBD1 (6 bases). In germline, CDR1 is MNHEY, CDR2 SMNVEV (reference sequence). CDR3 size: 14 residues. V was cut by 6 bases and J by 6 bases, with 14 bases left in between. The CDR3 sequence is CASSEDQGPGELFF. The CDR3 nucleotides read TGTGCCAGCAGCGAGGACCAGGGGCCCGGGGAGCTGTTTTTT.

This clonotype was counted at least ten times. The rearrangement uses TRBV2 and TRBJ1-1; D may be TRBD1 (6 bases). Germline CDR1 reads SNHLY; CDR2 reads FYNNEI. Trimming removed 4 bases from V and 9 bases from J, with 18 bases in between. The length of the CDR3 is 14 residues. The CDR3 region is CASSVEGGAEKAFF. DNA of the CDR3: TGTGCCAGCAGTGTAGAGGGGGGCGCGGAAAAAGCTTTCTTT.

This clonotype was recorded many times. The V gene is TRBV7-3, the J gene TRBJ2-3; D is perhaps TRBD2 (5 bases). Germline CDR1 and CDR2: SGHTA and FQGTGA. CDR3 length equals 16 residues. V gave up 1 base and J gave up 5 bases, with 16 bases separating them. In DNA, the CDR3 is TGTGCCAGCAGCTTAAGTTTTTCGCTAGCAAGAGATACGCAGTATTTT. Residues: CASSLSFSLARDTQYF.

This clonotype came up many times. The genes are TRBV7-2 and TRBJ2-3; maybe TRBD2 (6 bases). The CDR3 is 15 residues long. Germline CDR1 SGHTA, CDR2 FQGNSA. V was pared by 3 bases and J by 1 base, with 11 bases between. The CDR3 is CASSFLGLRTDTQYF. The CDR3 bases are TGTGCCAGCAGCTTCCTGGGACTGCGCACAGATACGCAGTATTTT.

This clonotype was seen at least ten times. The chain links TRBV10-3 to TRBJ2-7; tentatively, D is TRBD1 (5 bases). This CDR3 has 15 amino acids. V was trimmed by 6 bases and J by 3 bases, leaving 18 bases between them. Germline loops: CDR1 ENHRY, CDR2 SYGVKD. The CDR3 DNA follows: TGTGCCATCAGGACTTACAGGCTTCTGAGCTACGAGCAGTACTTC. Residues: CAIRTYRLLSYEQYF.

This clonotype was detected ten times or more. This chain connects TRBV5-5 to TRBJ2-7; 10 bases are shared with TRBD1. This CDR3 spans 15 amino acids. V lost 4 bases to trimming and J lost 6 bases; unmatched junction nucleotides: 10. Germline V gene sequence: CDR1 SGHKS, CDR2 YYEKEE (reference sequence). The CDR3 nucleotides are TGTGCCAGCAGCCCCTACCGACAGGGGGCTGGCGAGCAGTACTTC. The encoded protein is CASSPYRQGAGEQYF.

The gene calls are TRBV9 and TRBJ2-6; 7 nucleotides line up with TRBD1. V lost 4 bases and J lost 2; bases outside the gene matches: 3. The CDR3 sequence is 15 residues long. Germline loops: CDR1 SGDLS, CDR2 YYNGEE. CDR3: CASSIQGTGANVLTF. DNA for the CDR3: TGTGCCAGCAGCATACAGGGGACTGGGGCCAACGTCCTGACTTTC.

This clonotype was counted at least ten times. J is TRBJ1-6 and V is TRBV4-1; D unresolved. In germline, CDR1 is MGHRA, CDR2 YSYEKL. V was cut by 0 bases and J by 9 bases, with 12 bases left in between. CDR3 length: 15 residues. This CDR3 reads CASSQDLGASSPLHF. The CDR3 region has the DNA TGCGCCAGCAGCCAAGATCTCGGTGCGAGTTCACCCCTCCACTTT.

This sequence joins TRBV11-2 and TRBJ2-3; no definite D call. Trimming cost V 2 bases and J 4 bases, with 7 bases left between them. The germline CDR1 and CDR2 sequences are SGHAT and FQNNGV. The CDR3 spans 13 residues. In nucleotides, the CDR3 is TGTGCCAGCAGCTTATCTGGGGCAGATACGCAGTATTTT. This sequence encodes CASSLSGADTQYF. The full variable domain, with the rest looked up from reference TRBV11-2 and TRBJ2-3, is EAGVAQSPRYKIIEKRQSVAFWCNPISGHATLYWYQQILGQGPKLLIQFQNNGVVDDSQLPKDRFSAERLKGVDSTLKIQPAKLEDSAVYLCASSLSGADTQYFGPGTRLTVL.

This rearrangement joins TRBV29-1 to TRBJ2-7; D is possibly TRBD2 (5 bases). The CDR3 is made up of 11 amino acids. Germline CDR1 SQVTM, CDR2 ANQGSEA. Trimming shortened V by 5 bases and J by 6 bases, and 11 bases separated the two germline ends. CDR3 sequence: CSVFRGSEQYF. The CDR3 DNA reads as TGCAGCGTTTTTAGAGGGTCCGAGCAGTACTTC.

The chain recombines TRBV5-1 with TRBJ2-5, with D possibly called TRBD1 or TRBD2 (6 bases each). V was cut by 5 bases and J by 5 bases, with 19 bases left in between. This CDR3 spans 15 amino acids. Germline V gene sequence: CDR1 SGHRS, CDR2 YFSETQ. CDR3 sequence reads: CASSPGGGSLETQYF. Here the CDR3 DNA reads TGCGCCAGCAGTCCCGGGGGCGGCTCCTTGGAGACCCAGTACTTC.

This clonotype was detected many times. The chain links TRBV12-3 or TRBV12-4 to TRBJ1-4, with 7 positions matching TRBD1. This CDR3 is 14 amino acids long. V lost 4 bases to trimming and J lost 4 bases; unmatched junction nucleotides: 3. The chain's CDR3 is CASSSQGINEKLFF. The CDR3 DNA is TGTGCCAGCAGTTCACAGGGGATTAATGAAAAACTGTTTTTT.

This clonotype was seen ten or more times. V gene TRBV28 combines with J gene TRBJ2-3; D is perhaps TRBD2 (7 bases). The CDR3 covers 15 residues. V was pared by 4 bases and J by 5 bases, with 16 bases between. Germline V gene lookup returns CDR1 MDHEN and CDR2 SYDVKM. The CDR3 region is CASSSVGGQRDTQYF. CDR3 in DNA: TGTGCCAGCAGTTCCGTGGGGGGGCAGAGAGATACGCAGTATTTT.

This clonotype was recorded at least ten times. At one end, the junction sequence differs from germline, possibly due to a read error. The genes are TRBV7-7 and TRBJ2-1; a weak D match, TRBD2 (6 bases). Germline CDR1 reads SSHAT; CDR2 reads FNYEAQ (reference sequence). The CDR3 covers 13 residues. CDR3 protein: CASSLAVVEEQFF. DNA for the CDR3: TGTGCTAGCAGCTTAGCGGTCGTGGAGGAGCAGTTCTTC.

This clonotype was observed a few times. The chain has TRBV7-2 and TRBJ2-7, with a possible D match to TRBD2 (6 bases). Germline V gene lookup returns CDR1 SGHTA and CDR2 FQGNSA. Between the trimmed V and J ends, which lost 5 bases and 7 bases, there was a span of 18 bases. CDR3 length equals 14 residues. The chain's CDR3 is CASSPRDWGSEQYF. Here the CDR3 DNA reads TGTGCCAGCAGCCCCCGGGACTGGGGTTCGGAGCAGTACTTC.

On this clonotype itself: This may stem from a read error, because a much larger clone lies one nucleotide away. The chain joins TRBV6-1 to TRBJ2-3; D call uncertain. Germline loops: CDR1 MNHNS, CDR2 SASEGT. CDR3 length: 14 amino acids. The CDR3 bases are TGTGCCAACAGTGAATATCTTTCCACAGATACGCAGTATTTT. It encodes CANSEYLSTDTQYF.

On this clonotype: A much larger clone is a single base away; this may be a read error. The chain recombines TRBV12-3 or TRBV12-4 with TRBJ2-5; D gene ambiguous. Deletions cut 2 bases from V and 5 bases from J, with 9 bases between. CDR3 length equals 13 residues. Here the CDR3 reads CASSLINAETQYF. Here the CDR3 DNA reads TGTGCCAGCAGTTTAATCAACGCGGAGACCCAGTACTTC.

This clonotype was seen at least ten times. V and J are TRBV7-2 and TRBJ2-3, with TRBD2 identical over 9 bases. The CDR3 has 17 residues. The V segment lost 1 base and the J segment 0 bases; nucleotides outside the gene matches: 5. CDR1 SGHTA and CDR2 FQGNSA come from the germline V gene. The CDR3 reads CASSLVSGGSSTDTQYF. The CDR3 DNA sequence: TGTGCCAGCAGCTTAGTTAGCGGGGGCAGCAGCACAGATACGCAGTATTTT.